Sequencing of this T cell receptor beta chain was carried out in a study of siplizumab effects on memory and regulatory T cells. Study conclusions and caveats: For siplizumab cultures, the suppressive function of their proliferating Tregs was not confirmed. The apparent diversity of naive T cells exceeded that of memory cells, and naive T cells seemed to make a major contribution to the alloresponse.

The assay looked at about 10^5 TCR templates in each sample. Generated by immunoSEQ multiplex PCR, the TCRdb table keeps only in-frame clones and is missing some. Here the sample spans about 57,000 clones, 83% being singletons. Remarks on this clone: Its antigen is as yet unknown.

The CDR3 loop spans 16 amino acids. V was pared by 0 bases and J by 0 bases, with 9 bases between. CDR1 and CDR2 from the germline V gene are KGHSH and LQKENI. This TCR came from a human donor in good health. J is TRBJ2-1 and V is TRBV18; D uncertain. The source material was memory CD4+ T cells sorted from blood. The CDR3 DNA reads TGTGCCAGCTCACCACCCCAAAAGGCCTCCTACAATGAGCAGTTCTTC. Translated, it gives CASSPPQKASYNEQFF. Together with reference TRBV18 and TRBJ2-1, the CDR3 gives the full variable domain: NAGVMQNPRHLVRRRGQEARLRCSPMKGHSHVYWYRQLPEEGLKFMVYLQKENIIDESGMPKERFSAEFPKEGPSILRIQQVVRGDSAAYFCASSPPQKASYNEQFFGPGTRLTVL.